The 20 T cell receptor beta chains below were found in one sample sequenced in a study of blood T cells in healthy people across ages. A second about 7 to 12 cycle PCR used barcoded and J-beta primers. TCRdb redid the calling of the 5' RACE reads with MiXCR, one entry per CDR3 protein. In the table there are 1.5 million to 2 million distinct CDR3 sequences, roughly 32% of which are singletons. The sample was blood. The receptors stem from a woman aged 30 to 39 in good health.

This sequence joins TRBV24-1 and TRBJ2-7; 9 bases agree with TRBD1. CDR1 is KGHDR, CDR2 SFDVKD, per germline. The J segment lost 3 bases and the V segment lost 7 bases, leaving 12 bases of the junction unmatched. This CDR3 is 16 amino acids long. The CDR3 is CATSAVVGTGLYEQYF. CDR3 in DNA: TGTGCCACCAGCGCCGTGGTTGGGACAGGGCTCTACGAGCAGTACTTC.

This clonotype was found a few times. This rearrangement joins TRBV5-6 to TRBJ2-7; D gene ambiguous. The germline CDR1 and CDR2 sequences are SGHDT and YYEEEE. The CDR3 has 15 amino acids. The V gene lost 4 bases and the J gene lost 0 bases, with 14 bases spanning the gap. The CDR3 loop reads CASSARRDNSYEQYF. CDR3 bases: TGTGCCAGCAGCGCCCGAAGAGACAACTCCTACGAGCAGTACTTC.

This clonotype showed up just a few times. V is TRBV6-2 or TRBV6-3 and J is TRBJ2-4; D gene ambiguous. The last part of the DNA fits TRBJ2-7 better; the J call may be wrong. Germline V CDR1 and CDR2: MNHEY, SVGEGT. This CDR3 contains 13 residues. The CDR3, as DNA: TGTGCCAGCAGTCGACACGTTACCTACGAGCAGTACTTC. It encodes CASSRHVTYEQYF.

The rearrangement joins TRBV6-5 to TRBJ1-2; D call uncertain. Germline CDR1 MNHEY, CDR2 SVGAGI. Trimming stripped 0 bases from V and 0 bases from J, with 8 bases between. The CDR3 extends over 15 amino acids. In DNA form, the CDR3 reads TGTGCCAGCAGTTACTCGACAACTTCTAACTATGGCTACACCTTC. Translated, it gives CASSYSTTSNYGYTF.

This clonotype was observed a handful of times. The chain couples TRBV15 to TRBJ2-7; 7 nucleotides agree with TRBD2. V was clipped by 0 bases and J by 0 bases; unmatched bases: 14. Germline V lookup: CDR1 LNHNV, CDR2 YYDKDF (reference sequence). The CDR3 has 19 residues. CDR3 DNA sequence: TGTGCCACCAGCAGAGATTGGCTAGCGGTGGGGAAAAGCTCCTACGAGCAGTACTTC. Protein product: CATSRDWLAVGKSSYEQYF. Full variable domain (outside the CDR3, taken from reference TRBV15 and TRBJ2-7): DAMVIQNPRYQVTQFGKPVTLSCSQTLNHNVMYWYQQKSSQAPKLLFHYYDKDFNNEADTPDNFQSRRPNTSFCFLDIRSPGLGDTAMYLCATSRDWLAVGKSSYEQYFGPGTRLTVT.

This chain uses TRBV6-5 with TRBJ1-1; no clear D. CDR3 length equals 16 residues. V was pared by 0 bases and J by 2 bases, with 13 bases between. The germline V gene has CDR1 MNHEY and CDR2 SVGAGI. The CDR3 is CASSYSMTPVNTEAFF. CDR3 sequence (DNA): TGTGCCAGCAGTTACTCGATGACTCCAGTAAACACTGAAGCTTTCTTT.

The rearrangement joins TRBV28 to TRBJ2-1; 7 nucleotides align to TRBD1. Germline assignment: CDR1 MDHEN and CDR2 SYDVKM. The length of the CDR3 is 16 residues. Losses at the gene ends were 7 bases for V and 3 bases for J; bases not matched to a gene: 12. Written as DNA, the CDR3 is TGTGCCAGCACTAGGGGGCTGGGTCCGGGCTACAATGAGCAGTTCTTC. Residues: CASTRGLGPGYNEQFF.

V is TRBV20-1 and J is TRBJ1-6, with a weak D call TRBD1 (5 bases). Trimming took off 5 bases at V and 5 bases at J, with 22 bases between the two ends. The CDR3 consists of 17 residues. Germline CDR1 DFQATT, CDR2 SNEGSKA (reference sequence). For the CDR3, the DNA is TGCAGTGCTGGGACCGGTCGGTGGGGCCTAGATAATTCACCCCTCCACTTT. This encodes CSAGTGRWGLDNSPLHF.

The V and J genes are TRBV2 and TRBJ1-1; the match to TRBD1 covers 11 bases. V lost 6 bases, J lost 4 bases, and 7 bases stayed unmatched. Germline loops: CDR1 SNHLY, CDR2 FYNNEI. The CDR3 consists of 15 residues. The CDR3 loop reads CASSQTGTGGTEAFF. In DNA, the CDR3 is TGTGCCAGCAGCCAGACCGGGACAGGGGGCACTGAAGCTTTCTTT.

The J gene is TRBJ1-5, the V gene TRBV20-1; D not certain. Trimming removed 6 bases at V and 0 bases at J, with 15 bases between. This CDR3 has 15 residues. Germline CDR1 DFQATT, CDR2 SNEGSKA (reference sequence). The CDR3: CSAKKGGSSNQPQHF. CDR3 nucleotides: TGCAGTGCCAAGAAGGGCGGTTCTAGCAATCAGCCCCAGCATTTT.

V is TRBV12-3 or TRBV12-4 and J is TRBJ1-1; 7 bases agree with TRBD1. Trimming cost V 1 base and J 5 bases; bases outside gene matches: 10. This CDR3 contains 16 residues. CDR3 bases: TGTGCCAGCAGTTTAGGTTCTACGGTCAGGGGGACTGAAGCTTTCTTT. Amino acids: CASSLGSTVRGTEAFF.

This clonotype appeared a few times. V is TRBV11-2 and J is TRBJ2-7; 13 bases align to TRBD2. CDR1 is SGHAT, CDR2 FQNNGV, per germline. Unmatched junction bases numbered 8, after V lost 4 bases and J lost 5 bases. The CDR3 is 16 residues long. CDR3 residues: CASSSVVGLAGDEQYF. DNA for the CDR3: TGTGCCAGCAGCTCAGTGGTAGGACTAGCGGGGGACGAGCAGTACTTC.

The rearrangement links TRBV25-1 to TRBJ1-1; 9 bases match TRBD1. There are 14 residues in the CDR3. J gave up 0 bases and V 7 bases, and 3 bases lay outside the gene matches. The germline V gene has CDR1 MGHDK and CDR2 SYGVNS. The CDR3 region is CASTQGALNTEAFF. CDR3 sequence (DNA): TGTGCCAGCACACAGGGGGCTTTGAACACTGAAGCTTTCTTT.

The J gene is TRBJ1-1, the V gene TRBV20-1, with unresolved D. V lost 1 base and J 4 bases, leaving 10 bases between the germline ends. CDR3 length equals 13 residues. The germline V gene encodes CDR1 DFQATT and CDR2 SNEGSKA (reference sequence). CDR3 sequence reads: CSARVNLGTEAFF. The CDR3 DNA reads TGCAGTGCTAGAGTCAACTTGGGCACTGAAGCTTTCTTT.

The gene calls are TRBV9 and TRBJ2-3; TRBD2 matches at 8 bases. J was trimmed by 5 bases and V by 4 bases; bases with no gene match: 15. The germline CDR1 and CDR2 sequences are SGDLS and YYNGEE. The CDR3 is 17 residues long. Here the CDR3 DNA reads TGTGCCAGCAGCTTAAACCCCCCGGGGGGGTTGTTAGATACGCAGTATTTT. It codes for CASSLNPPGGLLDTQYF.

There are many counts of this clonotype. The chain employs TRBV7-9 and TRBJ2-7, with D unclear. Between the trimmed V and J ends, which lost 11 bases and 5 bases, there was a span of 13 bases. Germline CDR1 SEHNR, CDR2 FQNEAQ (reference sequence). The CDR3 runs 11 residues. This chain's CDR3 is CASSSVDEQYF. The DNA for the CDR3 is TGTGCCTCTTCCTCGGTCGACGAGCAGTACTTC.

There are a few counts of this clonotype. This chain joins TRBV20-1 and TRBJ2-1; D may be TRBD1 (6 bases). This CDR3 has 15 amino acids. Between the trimmed V and J ends, which lost 5 bases and 1 base, there was a span of 15 bases. The germline V gene encodes CDR1 DFQATT and CDR2 SNEGSKA (reference sequence). CDR3: CSARLFQGSYNEQFF. The CDR3 region has the DNA TGCAGTGCTCGGCTCTTTCAGGGGTCCTACAATGAGCAGTTCTTC.

This clonotype was observed once. One end of the junction does not line up with germline, which may come from a read error. The chain uses TRBV20-1 and TRBJ2-5, with 12 bases identical to TRBD2. CDR3 size: 14 residues. Germline V gene sequence: CDR1 DFQATT, CDR2 SNEGSKA (reference sequence). The CDR3 nucleotides read TGCAGTGCCCCGACTAGCGGGGGACGGGAGACCCGGTACTTC. This encodes CSAPTSGGRETRYF.

This clonotype was found a few times. The chain links TRBV20-1 to TRBJ2-1, with D unresolved. V lost 3 bases and J 2 bases, leaving 8 bases between the germline ends. The CDR3 spans 13 residues. Per germline, CDR1 DFQATT and CDR2 SNEGSKA (reference sequence). DNA for the CDR3: TGCAGTGCTAGTGGTAGAACCTACAATGAGCAGTTCTTC. Its translation: CSASGRTYNEQFF.

In regard to this clonotype: This CDR3 fails to terminate in the conserved phenylalanine or tryptophan, so it likely reflects a read error. This rearrangement joins TRBV12-3 or TRBV12-4 to TRBJ2-3, with TRBD2 matching 8 bases. V dropped 1 base and J dropped 6; count of bases not matched to a gene: 3. CDR3 length equals 14 residues. As DNA, the CDR3 is TGTGCCAGCAGTTTAGACGGGAGGGTGGATACGCAGTATTCT. Translating gives CASSLDGRVDTQYS.